This T cell receptor (beta chain) is drawn from a study of T cell responses to AZD1222 COVID-19 vaccine. Study observations and caveats: Nearly half of unique spike-specific TCRs reportedly avoided B.1.351 and B.1.1.7 mutated regions. After the peak T cell response, and only then, were repertoires sampled. Increases in Spike-specific TCR breadth and depth were seen after two AZD1222 doses. A mostly white British donor set with more females was recruited, and clonal diversity was possibly underestimated.

Sequencing used immunoSEQ multiplex PCR; TCRdb keeps in-frame clones, though not all of them. The data hold about 210,000 clones, with roughly 92% observed a single time. With regard to this clone: Its antigen is not identified.

The V and J ends lost 0 bases and 4 bases, in that order; junction bases with no gene match: 8. There are 17 residues in the CDR3. The V gene's germline CDR1 is SGHNT and CDR2 YYREEE (reference sequence). Sequencing was performed on peripheral blood, taken on day 0 of AZD1222 vaccination. The chain couples TRBV5-4 to TRBJ1-3; 9 bases map to TRBD1. The source of this sequence is an adult in good health. The CDR3 sequence: CASSLGGNRGQGNTIYF. CDR3 DNA: TGTGCCAGCAGCTTGGGGGGAAACAGGGGGCAAGGAAACACCATATATTTT.